The next 21 T cell receptor beta chains were all read from a single sample in a study of blood T cell repertoires in COVID-19. This table comes from immunoSEQ multiplex PCR, and its TCRdb copy is limited to in-frame clones, with some not included. The table has 70,000 to 90,000 clones, approximately 86% seen once. The sequencing sample was made of peripheral blood. Receptors were obtained from a man aged 55 to 70 with acute or convalescent COVID-19.

This sequence joins TRBV11-2 and TRBJ1-1; weak D call: TRBD1 (6 bases). CDR3 length: 14 residues. The germline V gene has CDR1 SGHAT and CDR2 FQNNGV. Trimming shortened V by 3 bases and J by 5 bases, and 13 bases separated the two germline ends. The CDR3 here is CASSFPGAGTEAFF. For the CDR3, the DNA is TGTGCCAGCAGCTTTCCAGGGGCAGGTACTGAAGCTTTCTTT.

The chain combines TRBV2 with TRBJ1-4; a weak D match, TRBD1 (5 bases). Trimming shortened V by 2 bases and J by 0 bases, and 10 bases separated the two germline ends. Looked up from germline, CDR1 is SNHLY and CDR2 is FYNNEI. This CDR3 contains 16 residues. The CDR3 loop reads CASSEPGRATNEKLFF. In DNA form, the CDR3 reads TGTGCCAGCAGTGAACCAGGGAGGGCAACTAATGAAAAACTGTTTTTT. Variable domain in full (rest from reference TRBV2 and TRBJ1-4): EPEVTQTPSHQVTQMGQEVILRCVPISNHLYFYWYRQILGQKVEFLVSFYNNEISEKSEIFDDQFSVERPDGSNFTLKIRSTKLEDSAMYFCASSEPGRATNEKLFFGSGTQLSVL.

V is TRBV27 and J is TRBJ2-7; D perhaps matches TRBD2 (6 bases). The CDR3 length is 17 residues. Trimming pared 5 bases from V and 6 bases from J, leaving 26 bases between. Germline V gene data show CDR1 as MNHEY and CDR2 as SMNVEV (reference sequence). The CDR3 DNA sequence: TGTGCCAGCAGTCCTTTTGCGGGGTCAGAGCTTAACCCCGAGCAGTACTTC. Protein: CASSPFAGSELNPEQYF.

This clone was picked up one time. The V and J genes are TRBV5-6 and TRBJ1-2; perhaps TRBD1 as D (6 bases). The V and J ends lost 0 bases and 7 bases respectively, with 10 bases between them. The CDR3 is 13 amino acids. Germline CDR1 reads SGHDT; CDR2 reads YYEEEE. The CDR3 region is CASSLATGTGYTF. DNA for the CDR3: TGTGCCAGCAGCTTGGCGACAGGTACTGGCTACACCTTC.

The chain employs TRBV30 and TRBJ2-7, with D possibly being TRBD2 (6 bases). The CDR3 extends over 17 amino acids. V was pared by 4 bases and J by 2 bases, with 24 bases between. CDR1 and CDR2 from the germline V gene are GTSNPN and SVGIG (reference sequence). The CDR3 loop is CAWTPPPRLARTYEQYF. For the CDR3, the DNA is TGTGCCTGGACACCGCCCCCCCGTCTAGCGAGGACCTACGAGCAGTACTTC.

V usage is TRBV21-1 and J usage is TRBJ1-1; TRBD1 is the table's D call, not checked against the DNA. TRBV21-1 is designated a pseudogene. The CDR3 extends over 19 amino acids. CDR3 protein: CASSKVEIQGGPMNTEAFF. CDR3 bases: TGTGCCAGCAGCAAAGTCGAAATTCAGGGGGGCCCTATGAACACTGAAGCTTTCTTT.

The chain is built from TRBV12-1 and TRBJ1-2; the table assigns TRBD1, which was not confirmed against the DNA. TRBV12-1 is annotated as a pseudogene. The CDR3 totals 14 residues. The CDR3: CASSFVGTGVLYTF. CDR3 bases: TGTGCCAGCAGCTTTGTTGGGACAGGGGTTCTCTACACCTTC.

The rearrangement uses TRBV30 and TRBJ1-6; TRBD1 agrees at 8 bases. Trimming took 5 bases from V and 6 from J; bases not matched to a gene: 3. Germline V lookup: CDR1 GTSNPN, CDR2 SVGIG (reference sequence). The CDR3 is 13 amino acids. In DNA, the CDR3 is TGTGCCTGGGGAGACAGGGGTAATTCACCCCTCCACTTT. It encodes CAWGDRGNSPLHF.

V and J are TRBV5-6 and TRBJ1-2, with D tentatively TRBD1 (6 bases). V was clipped by 4 bases and J by 3 bases, with 7 bases between them. The germline gives CDR1 SGHDT, CDR2 YYEEEE. This CDR3 is 12 amino acids long. Here the CDR3 reads CASSRTDYGYTF. DNA of the CDR3: TGTGCCAGCAGCAGGACAGACTATGGCTACACCTTC.

The chain carries TRBV18 and TRBJ1-2; the D is unclear. V shed 1 base and J shed 0 bases, with 9 bases lying between them. The CDR3 is made up of 15 amino acids. Germline V gene lookup returns CDR1 KGHSH and CDR2 LQKENI. The CDR3 DNA is TGTGCCAGCTCACCACTTGACAACGCTAACTATGGCTACACCTTC. It codes for CASSPLDNANYGYTF.

This chain uses TRBV7-3 with TRBJ2-1; TRBD2 matches at 11 bases. The CDR3 spans 15 residues. Germline loops: CDR1 SGHTA, CDR2 FQGTGA. The junction had 7 bases not matched to a gene; V was cut back by 3 bases and J by 9 bases. In DNA, the CDR3 is TGTGCCAGCAGCTTCACTAGCGGGAGTGGAGGTGAGCAGTTCTTC. Its protein product is CASSFTSGSGGEQFF.

This chain joins TRBV5-1 and TRBJ2-3; 8 nucleotides line up with TRBD2. Germline CDR1 SGHRS, CDR2 YFSETQ. The CDR3 totals 16 residues. Unmatched junction bases numbered 3, after V lost 0 bases and J lost 0 bases. CDR3: CASSLGSGASTDTQYF. CDR3 DNA sequence: TGCGCCAGCAGCTTGGGTAGCGGGGCTAGCACAGATACGCAGTATTTT.

This clone showed up just once. This sequence joins TRBV11-2 and TRBJ1-2, with D unclear. The CDR3 is 12 residues long. Germline CDR1 SGHAT, CDR2 FQNNGV. The V end lost 5 bases, the J end lost 5 bases, and 9 bases lay between the germline ends. This chain's CDR3 is CASSTDKYGYTF. CDR3 DNA: TGTGCCAGCAGCACCGACAAGTATGGCTACACCTTC.

This clone was seen once. This CDR3 reads CASSPLAGVGPDTQYF. The CDR3 DNA follows: TGTGCCAGCAGCCCACTAGCGGGAGTAGGCCCAGATACGCAGTATTTT. The chain is built from TRBV5-4 and TRBJ2-3, with 11 positions matching TRBD2. The CDR3 has 16 residues. With V trimmed by 4 bases and J by 4 bases, 8 bases remained unmatched. Per germline, CDR1 SGHNT and CDR2 YYREEE (reference sequence). The full variable domain, in which reference TRBV5-4 and TRBJ2-3 provide the parts outside the CDR3, is ETGVTQSPTHLIKTRGQQVTLRCSSQSGHNTVSWYQQALGQGPQFIFQYYREEENGRGNFPPRFSGLQFPNYSSELNVNALELDDSALYLCASSPLAGVGPDTQYFGPGTRLTVL.

The chain is built from TRBV5-4 and TRBJ2-5; 8 nucleotides line up with TRBD1. With 6 bases clipped from V and 4 bases from J, the junction kept 5 bases outside the gene matches. This CDR3 spans 13 amino acids. Germline V CDR1 and CDR2: SGHNT, YYREEE (reference sequence). This CDR3 is CASTTGTGETQYF. The DNA of the CDR3 is TGTGCCAGCACTACAGGGACAGGAGAGACCCAGTACTTC.

The V and J genes are TRBV29-1 and TRBJ1-2, with TRBD1 matching 7 bases. The CDR3 has 14 amino acids. With V trimmed by 3 bases and J by 4 bases, 8 bases remained unmatched. Germline-derived CDR1 and CDR2 are SQVTM and ANQGSEA. CDR3 coding DNA: TGCAGCGTTGATCTTGACAGGGTGGGCTATGGCTACACCTTC. Its translation: CSVDLDRVGYGYTF.

The genes are TRBV5-1 and TRBJ1-1, with a possible D match to TRBD1 (6 bases). The germline CDR1 and CDR2 sequences are SGHRS and YFSETQ. The CDR3 is 14 residues long. Trimming removed 2 bases from V and 1 base from J, with 9 bases in between. The CDR3 reads CASSLSQGNTEAFF. The CDR3 region has the DNA TGCGCCAGCAGCTTATCACAGGGGAACACTGAAGCTTTCTTT.

The chain couples TRBV6-5 to TRBJ1-1; D uncertain. The CDR3 runs 14 residues. Germline values: CDR1 MNHEY, CDR2 SVGAGI. Trimming removed 4 bases at V and 0 bases at J, with 9 bases between. This CDR3 reads CASSFDYMNTEAFF. CDR3 in DNA: TGTGCCAGCAGTTTCGACTACATGAACACTGAAGCTTTCTTT.

This clone appeared a few times. This chain connects TRBV5-1 to TRBJ2-7; 10 positions agree with TRBD1. V shed 5 bases, J shed 5 bases, and the junction held 7 bases outside the gene matches. This CDR3 has 14 residues. Germline loops: CDR1 SGHRS, CDR2 YFSETQ. The CDR3 DNA sequence: TGCGCCAGCAGGAGGGACAGGGGATCACACGAGCAGTACTTC. Translation: CASRRDRGSHEQYF.

This chain joins TRBV7-3 and TRBJ2-3; 9 bases match TRBD2. Germline loops: CDR1 SGHTA, CDR2 FQGTGA. The trim removed 5 bases at V and 4 bases at J, leaving 4 bases unmatched. This CDR3 is 14 amino acids long. The CDR3 spells CASSRGRAPDTQYF. The CDR3 DNA follows: TGTGCCAGCAGCCGCGGGAGGGCCCCAGATACGCAGTATTTT.

This clone has just one count. The chain recombines TRBV18 with TRBJ2-7; D perhaps matches TRBD1 (5 bases). V lost 2 bases and J 1 base, leaving 6 bases between the germline ends. The CDR3 loop spans 13 amino acids. Germline values: CDR1 KGHSH, CDR2 LQKENI. CDR3 DNA sequence: TGTGCCAGCTCACCAGGACAATCCTACGAGCAGTACTTC. It encodes CASSPGQSYEQYF.